This TCR beta chain is drawn from a study of shared clonotypes between healthy human individuals. In the study overall: The plates for each donor numbered three CD4 naive, three CD4 memory, two CD8 naive and one CD8 memory. Whole-study results and caveats: Naive CD4 clonotype sharing across a handful of donors was 4% to 5%. Generation probabilities were higher for clonotypes shared across all four sorted-subset donors than for unshared ones.

In its sample, this clone was seen a few times. The antigen is undetermined. The CDR3 is 16 residues long. The V gene's germline CDR1 is SGHRS and CDR2 YFSETQ. Between the trimmed V and J ends, which lost 0 bases and 0 bases, there was a span of 7 bases. The investigators split CD4+ cells into a CD45RA+ naive subset and a CD45RA-negative memory subset. Sequencing used immunoSEQ multiplex PCR; TCRdb keeps in-frame clones, though not all of them. The sample holds about 670,000 clones; around 72% are singletons and the top ten take 1.8%. This receptor was obtained from a woman aged 25 to 39 in good health. Sequencing was performed on memory CD4+ T cells sorted from blood. As to subset: CD45RA-negative fraction. The chain uses TRBV5-1 and TRBJ2-6; D gene unclear. The CDR3, as DNA: TGCGCCAGCAGCTTGGTGGTTGGCTCTGGGGCCAACGTCCTGACTTTC. Translated, it gives CASSLVVGSGANVLTF.